This passage covers 7 T cell receptor beta chains from one sample sequenced in a study of technical replicates of blood from a few donors. The repertoire was sequenced with immunoSEQ multiplex PCR; TCRdb's copy has only in-frame clones and lacks some. Of about 70,000 clones listed, around 97% are singletons. The specimen sequenced was T cells isolated from PBMCs. These receptor sequences come from a human donor in good health.

For this clone: The junction does not match germline at one end; this may be a read error. The chain uses TRBV28 and TRBJ2-4; possible D gene TRBD2, 6 bases. This CDR3 comprises 11 residues. Germline loops: CDR1 MDHEN, CDR2 SYDVKM. The CDR3 loop is CASSTPGLSHF. DNA of the CDR3: TGTGCCAGCAGTACTCCGGGACTTTCCCACTTC.

V and J are TRBV6-1 and TRBJ1-1, with a weak D call TRBD1 (6 bases). Looked up from germline, CDR1 is MNHNS and CDR2 is SASEGT. V was trimmed by 0 bases and J by 13 bases, leaving 12 bases between them. The CDR3 consists of 12 residues. The DNA of the CDR3 is TGTGCCAGCAGTGAAGCGCGGGGGCTGAGTTTCTTT. Protein product: CASSEARGLSFF.

The chain carries TRBV5-8 and TRBJ1-1; 7 nucleotides line up with TRBD1. V shed 3 bases, J shed 1 base, and the junction held 3 bases outside the gene matches. This CDR3 is 14 amino acids long. CDR1 SGHTS and CDR2 YDEGEE come from the germline V gene. CDR3 residues: CASSSGQKNTEAFF. CDR3 sequence (DNA): TGTGCCAGCAGCTCGGGACAGAAGAACACTGAAGCTTTCTTT.

This chain uses TRBV10-1 with TRBJ2-5; maybe TRBD1 (6 bases). The CDR3 extends over 14 amino acids. Trimming cost V 0 bases and J 9 bases, with 14 bases left between them. Germline V gives CDR1 WNHNN, CDR2 SYGVQD (reference sequence). The CDR3 sequence: CASSESDRRTAQYF. CDR3 DNA: TGCGCCAGCAGTGAGTCGGACAGAAGGACGGCCCAGTACTTC.

The chain links TRBV14 to TRBJ2-7; 9 bases align to TRBD1. The V gene's germline CDR1 is SGHDN and CDR2 FVKESK. The CDR3 has 15 amino acids. The V gene end was trimmed by 2 bases and the J gene end by 2 bases; junction bases not matched to a gene: 4. CDR3 residues: CASSQLGQGPYEQYF. The CDR3 DNA reads as TGTGCCAGCAGCCAACTCGGACAGGGGCCCTACGAGCAGTACTTC.

The V call is TRBV19, the J call TRBJ2-2, with a possible D match to TRBD1 (6 bases). This CDR3 is 14 amino acids long. Per germline, CDR1 LNHDA and CDR2 SQIVND (reference sequence). The ends were cut back, 9 bases at V and 6 bases at J, with 17 bases in the middle. CDR3 sequence reads: CASVQGLGPGELFF. CDR3 DNA: TGTGCCAGCGTACAGGGTCTGGGCCCCGGGGAGCTGTTTTTT.

The V gene is TRBV15, the J gene TRBJ1-2; D possibly corresponds to TRBD1 (6 bases). Germline-derived CDR1 and CDR2 are LNHNV and YYDKDF (reference sequence). V lost 3 bases to trimming and J lost 5 bases, with 19 bases between them. The CDR3 extends over 16 amino acids. The DNA of the CDR3 is TGTGCCACCAGCAGGGAAGCAGGGGATTTGGGTTATGGCTACACCTTC. It specifies CATSREAGDLGYGYTF.